Listed below are T cell receptor beta chains from one sample, sequenced in a study of blood T cell repertoires in COVID-19. TCRdb keeps only in-frame clones here, not all; method: immunoSEQ multiplex PCR. The profile shows approximately 84,000 clones, roughly 80% of them singletons. Sequenced: peripheral blood. These receptors originate from a human donor in a cohort sampled during active COVID-19. CDR3s include the opening cysteine and the closing phenylalanine or tryptophan. A D gene is named only where the DNA matches it firmly. Size values are once, few and many counts, or a class for expanded clones, and some rows have none.

NA	TRBV30	NA	TRBJ1-2	CAWSPSWGGAYGYTF	TGTGCCTGGAGTCCCTCATGGGGGGGAGCCTATGGCTACACCTTC
NA	TRBV5-1	NA	TRBJ2-3	CASSLVAEGTDTQYF	TGCGCCAGCAGCTTGGTGGCAGAGGGCACAGATACGCAGTATTTT
NA	TRBV11-2	NA	TRBJ2-1	CASSLGQGGYNEQFF	TGTGCCAGCAGCTTAGGGCAGGGTGGGTACAATGAGCAGTTCTTC
NA	TRBV4-2	NA	TRBJ2-5	CASSQVQAEGGETQYF	TGTGCCAGCAGCCAAGTCCAAGCGGAGGGGGGGGAGACCCAGTACTTC
NA	TRBV27	TRBD2	TRBJ2-7	CASSLTHSGRSSYEQYF	TGTGCCAGCAGTTTAACTCATAGCGGGAGGAGCTCCTACGAGCAGTACTTC
NA	TRBV6-1	NA	TRBJ1-5	CASSELQQNQPQHF	TGTGCCAGCAGTGAACTACAGCAAAATCAGCCCCAGCATTTT
NA	TRBV2	NA	TRBJ1-6	CASPAGTNSPLHF	TGTGCCAGCCCGGCAGGGACAAATTCACCCCTCCACTTT
NA	TRBV28	NA	TRBJ2-5	CASSGWGERPETQYF	TGTGCCAGCAGCGGTTGGGGGGAGAGGCCAGAGACCCAGTACTTC
NA	TRBV20-1	NA	TRBJ1-2	CTSEGIYGYTF	TGCACCTCTGAGGGAATCTATGGCTACACCTTC
NA	TRBV10-1	TRBD1	TRBJ2-7	CASPWDRAHEQYF	TGCGCCAGTCCGTGGGACAGGGCACACGAGCAGTACTTC
NA	TRBV2	NA	TRBJ1-2	CASSQDRYRGYTF	TGTGCCAGCAGTCAGGACAGATACCGGGGCTACACCTTC
NA	TRBV6-5	NA	TRBJ1-1	CASSDNRGIGAFF	TGTGCCAGCAGCGACAATAGGGGGATAGGAGCTTTCTTT
few	TRBV7-9	NA	TRBJ2-7	CASSFQNEQYF	TGTGCCAGCAGCTTTCAAAACGAGCAGTACTTC
NA	TRBV5-1	NA	TRBJ2-2	CASSLTSTGELFF	TGCGCCAGCAGCCTAACTAGCACCGGGGAGCTGTTTTTT
NA	TRBV13	TRBD1	TRBJ1-2	CASSFTGGNYGYTF	TGTGCCAGCAGCTTTACAGGGGGCAACTATGGCTACACCTTC
NA	TRBV7-3	TRBD2	TRBJ2-1	CASSSSGERQFF	TGTGCCAGCAGCTCGAGCGGGGAGAGGCAGTTCTTC
NA	TRBV2	NA	TRBJ1-3	CASRDDRLSSGNTIYF	TGTGCCAGCAGAGACGACAGGTTATCGTCTGGAAACACCATATATTTT
NA	TRBV18	NA	TRBJ2-1	CASSPSSFEQFF	TGTGCCAGCTCACCTTCTAGCTTTGAGCAGTTCTTC
NA	TRBV15	NA	TRBJ1-1	CATSPRDFQNTEAFF	TGTGCCACCAGCCCTCGGGACTTCCAGAACACTGAAGCTTTCTTT
NA	TRBV24-1	TRBD1	TRBJ2-3	CATGRDRGSTDTQYF	TGTGCCACCGGAAGGGACAGGGGGAGCACAGATACGCAGTATTTT
NA	TRBV6-5	NA	TRBJ2-1	CASSPQGPQGDEQFF	TGTGCCAGCAGTCCACAGGGACCCCAGGGCGATGAGCAGTTCTTC
NA	TRBV11-2	NA	TRBJ2-7	CASSLNTRTYEQYF	TGTGCCAGCAGCTTAAACACCCGCACCTACGAGCAGTACTTC
NA	TRBV2	NA	TRBJ1-2	CASTGGGSPYGYTF	TGTGCCAGCACCGGCGGGGGTTCTCCCTATGGCTACACCTTC
few	TRBV14	TRBD1	TRBJ1-1	CASSRGQGTGESTEAFF	TGTGCCAGCAGCCGAGGACAGGGGACTGGGGAGAGCACTGAAGCTTTCTTT
NA	TRBV5-1	TRBD2	TRBJ2-1	CASTVIRGAYNEQFF	TGCGCCAGCACCGTAATTCGGGGGGCCTACAATGAGCAGTTCTTC
NA	TRBV28	TRBD1	TRBJ2-7	CASSATGTGTYEQYF	TGTGCCAGCAGTGCGACCGGGACAGGGACCTACGAGCAGTACTTC
once	TRBV9	TRBD1	TRBJ2-1	CASSVAFGTGRSQSNEQFF	TGTGCCAGCAGCGTAGCTTTTGGGACAGGAAGGTCCCAGAGCAATGAGCAGTTCTTC
few	TRBV5-5	TRBD2	TRBJ2-7	CASSRNGGTALYEQYF	TGTGCCAGCAGCCGGAACGGGGGGACGGCTCTCTACGAGCAGTACTTC
NA	TRBV6-5	TRBD2	TRBJ2-1	CASSYSLAGGENEQFF	TGTGCCAGCAGTTACTCGCTAGCGGGGGGAGAGAATGAGCAGTTCTTC
NA	TRBV19	TRBD2	TRBJ2-7	CASSIGGGTYEQYF	TGTGCCAGTAGTATTGGGGGGGGTACCTACGAGCAGTACTTC
once	TRBV15	NA	TRBJ1-3	CATSAGAEENTIYF	TGTGCCACCAGCGCTGGGGCAGAGGAAAACACCATATATTTT
NA	TRBV7-8	TRBD1	TRBJ2-7	CASSLGQAAYEQYF	TGTGCCAGCAGCCTGGGACAGGCGGCCTACGAGCAGTACTTC
NA	TRBV5-5	NA	TRBJ2-5	CASSLGLASQETQYF	TGTGCCAGCAGCTTGGGGCTAGCGTCTCAAGAGACCCAGTACTTC
NA	TRBV28	TRBD2	TRBJ2-7	CASSPPRGGQYF	TGTGCCAGCAGTCCCCCCCGGGGGGGGCAGTACTTC
NA	TRBV2	TRBD1	TRBJ1-5	CASREDRGGNQPQHF	TGTGCCAGCAGGGAGGACAGGGGAGGGAATCAGCCCCAGCATTTT
NA	TRBV19	TRBD1	TRBJ2-2	CASKGQGEDGELFF	TGTGCCAGTAAGGGACAGGGGGAGGACGGGGAGCTGTTTTTT
NA	TRBV6-5	NA	TRBJ2-3	CASSQRPREDTQYF	TGTGCCAGCTCCCAAAGGCCCCGGGAAGATACGCAGTATTTT
many	TRBV7-3	NA	TRBJ2-2	CASSGSGQNTGELFF	TGTGCCAGCAGCGGATCCGGACAGAACACCGGGGAGCTGTTTTTT
NA	TRBV19	TRBD2	TRBJ2-1	CASSQIRLAGVGNEQFF	TGTGCCAGTAGTCAAATCCGACTAGCGGGAGTTGGGAATGAGCAGTTCTTC
NA	TRBV9	NA	TRBJ2-7	CASSSRSAAEQYF	TGTGCCAGCAGCTCGAGGTCCGCGGCCGAGCAGTACTTC
NA	TRBV9	NA	TRBJ2-1	CASSVSRDPGLDLVNEQFF	TGTGCCAGCAGCGTATCCCGGGACCCGGGACTGGACCTCGTTAATGAGCAGTTCTTC
NA	TRBV28	NA	TRBJ1-1	CASSPDSSEAFF	TGTGCCAGCAGCCCTGACAGCTCTGAAGCTTTCTTT
NA	TRBV11-2	NA	TRBJ2-5	CASSLDTGHQETQYF	TGTGCCAGCAGCTTAGATACAGGCCACCAAGAGACCCAGTACTTC
many	TRBV19	TRBD2	TRBJ2-1	CASSIGGLAIEQFF	TGTGCCAGTAGTATAGGTGGACTAGCAATAGAGCAGTTCTTC
NA	TRBV28	NA	TRBJ1-2	CASSLKAVTLYTF	TGTGCCAGCAGTTTAAAAGCCGTAACCCTCTACACCTTC